This T cell receptor (beta chain) was documented in a study of cytomegalovirus exposure and HLA in healthy donors. Study information: The early release's HLA-typed donors yielded tens of millions of unique TCRs.

The PCR made use of 60 Vbeta and 13 Jbeta primers. Generated by immunoSEQ multiplex PCR, the TCRdb table keeps only in-frame clones and is missing some. Among about 170,000 clones, 81% were seen once, and the ten largest hold roughly 5%. CDR3 length equals 15 residues. CDR1 is SGHRS, CDR2 YFSETQ, per germline. Trimming took off 5 bases at V and 6 bases at J, with 19 bases between the two ends. This clone was counted between two and nine times. The sample comprised PBMCs. The TCR originated in a woman aged 18-29 years in good health and CMV-seropositive. The J gene is TRBJ2-3, the V gene TRBV5-1; possible D gene TRBD1, 5 bases. The CDR3 nucleotides are TGCGCCAGCAGACCCGAAACCAGGGCATGGGATACGCAGTATTTT. Translation gives CASRPETRAWDTQYF. Combining the CDR3 with reference TRBV5-1 and TRBJ2-3 gives the whole variable domain KAGVTQTPRYLIKTRGQQVTLSCSPISGHRSVSWYQQTPGQGLQFLFEYFSETQRNKGNFPGRFSGRQFSNSRSEMNVSTLELGDSALYLCASRPETRAWDTQYFGPGTRLTVL.